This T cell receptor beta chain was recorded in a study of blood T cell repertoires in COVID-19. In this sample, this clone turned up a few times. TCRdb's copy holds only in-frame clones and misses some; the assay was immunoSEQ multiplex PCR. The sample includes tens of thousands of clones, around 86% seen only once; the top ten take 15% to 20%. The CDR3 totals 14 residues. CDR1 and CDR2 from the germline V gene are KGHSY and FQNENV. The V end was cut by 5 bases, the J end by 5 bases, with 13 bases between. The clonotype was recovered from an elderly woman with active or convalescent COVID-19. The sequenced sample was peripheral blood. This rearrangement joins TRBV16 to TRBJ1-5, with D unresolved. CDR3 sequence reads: CASSTRVSDQPQHF. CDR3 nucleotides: TGTGCCAGCAGCACCCGGGTCTCTGATCAGCCCCAGCATTTT.